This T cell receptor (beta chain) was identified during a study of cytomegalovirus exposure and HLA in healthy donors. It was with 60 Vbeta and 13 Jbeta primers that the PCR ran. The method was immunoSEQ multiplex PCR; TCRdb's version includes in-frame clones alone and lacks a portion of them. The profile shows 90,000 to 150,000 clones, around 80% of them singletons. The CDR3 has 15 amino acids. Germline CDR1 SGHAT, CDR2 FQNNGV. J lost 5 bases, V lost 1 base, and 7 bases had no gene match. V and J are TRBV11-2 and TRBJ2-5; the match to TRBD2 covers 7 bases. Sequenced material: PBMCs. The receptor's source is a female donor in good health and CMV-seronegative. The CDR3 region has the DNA TGTGCCAGCAGCTTAGGCACGGGGGGTTTTGAGACCCAGTACTTC. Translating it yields CASSLGTGGFETQYF.